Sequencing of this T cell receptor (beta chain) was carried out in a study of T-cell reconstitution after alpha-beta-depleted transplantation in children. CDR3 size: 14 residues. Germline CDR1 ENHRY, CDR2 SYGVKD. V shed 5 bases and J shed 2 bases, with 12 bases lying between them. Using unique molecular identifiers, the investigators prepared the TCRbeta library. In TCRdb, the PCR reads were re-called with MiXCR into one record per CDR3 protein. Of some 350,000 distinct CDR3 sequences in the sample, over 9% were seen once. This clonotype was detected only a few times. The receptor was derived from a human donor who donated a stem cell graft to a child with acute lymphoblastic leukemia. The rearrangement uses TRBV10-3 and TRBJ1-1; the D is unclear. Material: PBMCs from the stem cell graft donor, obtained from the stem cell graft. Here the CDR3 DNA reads TGTGCCATCAGTACGGACGGTATAAACACTGAAGCTTTCTTT. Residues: CAISTDGINTEAFF.